These 25 T cell receptor beta chains were sequenced from one sample in a study of identifying expanded T cells in peripheral blood. Libraries were prepared by immunoSEQ multiplex PCR; TCRdb keeps only in-frame clonotypes and omits some of them. The sample gives around 68,000 clones, roughly 86% of which show up once; roughly 4.5% is in the top ten. The sample comprised blood. These receptors were collected from a person between 18 and 75 years old in good health.

The DNA of the CDR3 is TGTGCCAGCAGCGTAGATGGGTTCGGTAGTGAAAAACTGTTTTTT. This encodes CASSVDGFGSEKLFF. The chain employs TRBV9 and TRBJ1-4; D not certain. The CDR3 runs 15 residues. V lost 0 bases, J lost 7 bases, and 13 bases lay in between. Germline assignment: CDR1 SGDLS and CDR2 YYNGEE.

The chain carries TRBV7-2 and TRBJ2-1; D not resolved. V lost 2 bases to trimming and J lost 5 bases, with 13 bases between them. Germline lookup yields CDR1 SGHTA and CDR2 FQGNSA. CDR3 length: 15 amino acids. DNA of the CDR3: TGTGCCAGCAGCTTATGGGCTAATGGAGACAATGAGCAGTTCTTC. Its protein product is CASSLWANGDNEQFF.

In this sample, this clone turned up once. The rearrangement links TRBV7-3 to TRBJ2-7, with 7 bases identical to TRBD2. Germline CDR1 reads SGHTA; CDR2 reads FQGTGA. The CDR3 runs 15 residues. V gave up 1 base and J gave up 0 bases; unmatched junction bases: 3. The chain's CDR3 is CASSLIGGGSYEQYF. The CDR3 DNA follows: TGTGCCAGCAGCTTAATCGGCGGGGGCTCCTACGAGCAGTACTTC. Full variable domain (remainder filled in from reference TRBV7-3 and TRBJ2-7): GAGVSQTPSNKVTEKGKYVELRCDPISGHTALYWYRQSLGQGPEFLIYFQGTGAADDSGLPNDRFFAVRPEGSVSTLKIQRTERGDSAVYLCASSLIGGGSYEQYFGPGTRLTVT.

The CDR3 sequence is CASRTGGTDTQYF. CDR3 bases: TGTGCCAGCCGGACGGGGGGGACAGATACGCAGTATTTT. The chain carries TRBV18 and TRBJ2-3; 8 bases agree with TRBD2. This CDR3 has 13 amino acids. Germline values: CDR1 KGHSH, CDR2 LQKENI. V trimming: 8 bases; J trimming: 3 bases; junction bases outside the gene matches: 4.

The rearrangement links TRBV6-5 to TRBJ2-3; 7 positions agree with TRBD2. The germline gives CDR1 MNHEY, CDR2 SVGAGI. This CDR3 spans 15 amino acids. V lost 4 bases to trimming and J lost 6 bases; unmatched junction nucleotides: 10. CDR3 residues: CASSLLRGAGDTQYF. CDR3 bases: TGTGCCAGCAGTTTACTGAGGGGAGCGGGGGATACGCAGTATTTT.

V is TRBV30 and J is TRBJ1-1, with 9 bases that match TRBD1. J gave up 1 base and V 5 bases, and 2 bases lay outside the gene matches. Germline CDR1 is GTSNPN and CDR2 is SVGIG (reference sequence). This CDR3 has 13 residues. The CDR3 spells CAWDRGENTEAFF. DNA for the CDR3: TGTGCCTGGGACAGGGGGGAGAACACTGAAGCTTTCTTT.

V usage is TRBV28 and J usage is TRBJ1-5; no definite D call. The CDR3 is 15 amino acids. The germline V gene encodes CDR1 MDHEN and CDR2 SYDVKM. V lost 2 bases to trimming and J lost 4 bases, with 12 bases between them. CDR3 sequence reads: CASSLGPSGNQPQHF. The CDR3 DNA reads TGTGCCAGCAGTTTAGGCCCCTCGGGGAATCAGCCCCAGCATTTT. Looking up the rest from reference TRBV28 and TRBJ1-5 gives the full variable domain: DVKVTQSSRYLVKRTGEKVFLECVQDMDHENMFWYRQDPGLGLRLIYFSYDVKMKEKGDIPEGYSVSREKKERFSLILESASTNQTSMYLCASSLGPSGNQPQHFGDGTRLSIL.

This rearrangement joins TRBV6-5 to TRBJ2-3; 9 nucleotides agree with TRBD1. This CDR3 region has 15 residues. Looked up from germline, CDR1 is MNHEY and CDR2 is SVGAGI. V shed 2 bases and J 5 bases; nucleotides not matched to a gene: 5. The CDR3 nucleotides read TGTGCCAGCAGTTACAGGACAGGGGAGGTAGATACGCAGTATTTT. This encodes CASSYRTGEVDTQYF.

CDR3 sequence reads: CASESLGTGPDEQYF. The CDR3 bases are TGTGCCAGCGAATCCCTAGGGACAGGTCCTGACGAGCAGTACTTC. The V gene is TRBV5-4, the J gene TRBJ2-5; the match to TRBD1 covers 8 bases. The DNA end is a closer match to TRBJ2-7, so the J assignment may be wrong. From germline, CDR1 is SGHNT and CDR2 YYREEE (reference sequence). The CDR3 consists of 15 residues.

This chain links TRBV28 with TRBJ2-1; D is undetermined. Germline V gene data show CDR1 as MDHEN and CDR2 as SYDVKM. Trimming stripped 6 bases from V and 0 bases from J, with 6 bases between. CDR3 length equals 13 residues. The CDR3 here is CASRGSSYNEQFF. The CDR3 nucleotides read TGTGCCAGCAGGGGATCCTCCTACAATGAGCAGTTCTTC.

DNA for the CDR3: TGTGCCAGCAGCCCCCAACAGGGGGCGAGGAATGAGCAGTTCTTC. This encodes CASSPQQGARNEQFF. The chain couples TRBV7-2 to TRBJ2-1; 9 bases map to TRBD1. This CDR3 is built from 15 residues. Unmatched junction bases numbered 9, after V lost 5 bases and J lost 7 bases. Germline-derived CDR1 and CDR2 are SGHTA and FQGNSA.

This clone occurred once. This chain links TRBV11-2 with TRBJ2-5; 7 positions agree with TRBD1. Per germline, CDR1 SGHAT and CDR2 FQNNGV. The CDR3 is made up of 14 amino acids. The J segment lost 5 bases and the V segment lost 1 base, leaving 4 bases of the junction unmatched. In DNA form, the CDR3 reads TGTGCCAGCAGCTTAGGAGTGACAGGGGAGACCCAGTACTTC. Amino acid sequence: CASSLGVTGETQYF.

The rearrangement uses TRBV9 and TRBJ1-1; 11 bases are shared with TRBD1. The germline CDR1 and CDR2 sequences are SGDLS and YYNGEE. The junction had 9 bases not matched to a gene; V was cut back by 3 bases and J by 11 bases. The CDR3 spans 14 residues. The CDR3 DNA follows: TGTGCCAGCAGCGCCTCGGACAGGGGGCGCGAGGCTTTCTTT. Translating gives CASSASDRGREAFF. The entire variable domain, with the rest obtained from reference TRBV9 and TRBJ1-1, is as follows: DSGVTQTPKHLITATGQRVTLRCSPRSGDLSVYWYQQSLDQGLQFLIQYYNGEERAKGNILERFSAQQFPDLHSELNLSSLELGDSALYFCASSASDRGREAFFGQGTRLTVV.

This chain connects TRBV7-2 to TRBJ2-3, with a possible D match to TRBD2 (5 bases). Trimming cost V 5 bases and J 6 bases, with 9 bases left between them. CDR1 and CDR2 (germline): SGHTA, FQGNSA. The CDR3 runs 12 residues. The CDR3 loop is CASSDSADTQYF. DNA for the CDR3: TGTGCCAGCAGCGATAGCGCGGATACGCAGTATTTT.

J is TRBJ2-3 and V is TRBV2; TRBD1 aligns across 9 bases. The CDR3 is 14 amino acids. Germline V gives CDR1 SNHLY, CDR2 FYNNEI. The V gene end was trimmed by 6 bases and the J gene end by 6 bases; junction bases not matched to a gene: 7. The CDR3 loop reads CASRPRTGADTQYF. The CDR3 nucleotides are TGTGCCAGCAGACCCAGGACAGGGGCCGATACGCAGTATTTT.

The V and J genes are TRBV18 and TRBJ1-5; 7 bases align to TRBD1. Germline V CDR1 and CDR2: KGHSH, LQKENI. The CDR3 contains 16 residues. J was trimmed by 7 bases and V by 6 bases; bases with no gene match: 15. CDR3 loop: CASSTLDRSPGQPQHF. The DNA for the CDR3 is TGTGCCAGCTCTACCCTGGACAGGTCTCCGGGGCAGCCCCAGCATTTT.

The chain links TRBV2 to TRBJ2-1, with 9 bases matching TRBD1. In germline, CDR1 is SNHLY, CDR2 FYNNEI. The CDR3 is 15 amino acids. J gave up 7 bases and V 5 bases, and 9 bases lay outside the gene matches. CDR3 in amino acids: CASSYAGTGRNEQFF. For the CDR3, the DNA is TGTGCCAGCAGTTACGCCGGGACAGGGAGGAATGAGCAGTTCTTC.

V and J are TRBV7-8 and TRBJ1-3; a weak D match, TRBD1 (6 bases). This CDR3 is built from 14 residues. Germline CDR1 SGHVS, CDR2 FQNEAQ. Trimming removed 7 bases at V and 4 bases at J, with 14 bases between. The CDR3 here is CASTPRGRGNTIYF. In nucleotides, the CDR3 is TGTGCCAGCACCCCCAGGGGAAGAGGAAACACCATATATTTT.

This chain connects TRBV7-8 to TRBJ2-1; D is unclear. V lost 3 bases and J lost 9, with 6 bases in between. Germline CDR1 reads SGHVS; CDR2 reads FQNEAQ. This CDR3 contains 11 residues. CDR3 coding DNA: TGTGCCAGCAGCTTCTTGGCTGAGCAGTTCTTC. Its protein product is CASSFLAEQFF.

The genes are TRBV7-2 and TRBJ2-3; a weak D match, TRBD1 (5 bases). V lost 2 bases and J lost 8, with 11 bases in between. The CDR3 is made up of 13 amino acids. Germline values: CDR1 SGHTA, CDR2 FQGNSA. CDR3 protein: CASSLTLQATQYF. Written as DNA, the CDR3 is TGTGCCAGCAGCTTAACTTTACAGGCTACGCAGTATTTT. Variable domain in full (rest from reference TRBV7-2 and TRBJ2-3): GAGVSQSPSNKVTEKGKDVELRCDPISGHTALYWYRQSLGQGLEFLIYFQGNSAPDKSGLPSDRFSAERTGGSVSTLTIQRTQQEDSAVYLCASSLTLQATQYFGPGTRLTVL.

V is TRBV10-3 and J is TRBJ2-4; TRBD1 matches at 7 bases. Germline CDR1 reads ENHRY; CDR2 reads SYGVKD. V shed 0 bases, J shed 0 bases, and the junction held 8 bases outside the gene matches. This CDR3 has 18 amino acids. CDR3 nucleotide sequence: TGTGCCATCAGTGAGTCCCGGACAGGACCCATAGCCAAAAACATTCAGTACTTC. This translates into CAISESRTGPIAKNIQYF.

The chain uses TRBV30 and TRBJ1-6; D is unclear. Trimming stripped 0 bases from V and 0 bases from J, with 12 bases between. Germline CDR1 reads GTSNPN; CDR2 reads SVGIG (reference sequence). The CDR3 contains 17 residues. The CDR3 DNA follows: TGTGCCTGGAGTGTATTTATAGGGAGCTCCTATAATTCACCCCTCCACTTT. Amino acids: CAWSVFIGSSYNSPLHF.

The CDR3 DNA follows: TGCGCCAGCAGCTGGACCCGGGCCGGCGAGCAGTACTTC. Its protein is CASSWTRAGEQYF. J is TRBJ2-7 and V is TRBV5-1; D uncertain. V was pared by 3 bases and J by 6 bases, with 13 bases between. The CDR3 extends over 13 amino acids. The V gene's germline CDR1 is SGHRS and CDR2 YFSETQ. Complete variable domain (other parts from reference TRBV5-1 and TRBJ2-7): KAGVTQTPRYLIKTRGQQVTLSCSPISGHRSVSWYQQTPGQGLQFLFEYFSETQRNKGNFPGRFSGRQFSNSRSEMNVSTLELGDSALYLCASSWTRAGEQYFGPGTRLTVT.

The rearrangement links TRBV6-6 to TRBJ2-1; D is unresolved. Trimming removed 2 bases at V and 7 bases at J, with 6 bases between. CDR3 length equals 12 residues. Germline V gene data show CDR1 as MNHNY and CDR2 as SVGAGI (reference sequence). Here the CDR3 DNA reads TGTGCCAGCAGTTACCCGATGAATGAGCAGTTCTTC. This gives the protein CASSYPMNEQFF.

This clone was found once. The gene calls are TRBV19 and TRBJ1-4; D perhaps matches TRBD1 (6 bases). Germline V gives CDR1 LNHDA, CDR2 SQIVND (reference sequence). The CDR3 length is 15 residues. Trimming left V 3 bases short and J 7 bases short, with 15 bases between. This CDR3 reads CASSILQGRGEKLFF. DNA for the CDR3: TGTGCCAGTAGTATCCTCCAGGGGCGCGGTGAAAAACTGTTTTTT.